These T cell receptor beta chains were read from a single sample in a study of T cell changes during pregnancy in multiple sclerosis. The method was immunoSEQ multiplex PCR; TCRdb's version includes in-frame clones alone and lacks a portion of them. The sample lists tens of thousands of clones; around 92% were seen once. The material was peripheral blood, obtained after pregnancy. The receptors stem from a female donor with multiple sclerosis, enrolled in a pregnancy study. CDR3s include the opening cysteine and the closing phenylalanine or tryptophan. D genes are given only for firm matches.

length | J | V | D | CDR3
17 | TRBJ1-2 | TRBV4-3 | . | CASSRDLTRGGSYGYTF
15 | TRBJ2-7 | TRBV15 | TRBD1 | CATSRLGQGEYEQYF
16 | TRBJ2-5 | TRBV7-3 | TRBD2 | CASSLGGGGPGETQYF
12 | TRBJ2-7 | TRBV28 | . | CASSLPGGEQYF
15 | TRBJ2-7 | TRBV6-1 | TRBD2 | CASSESGGGSREQYF
13 | TRBJ2-7 | TRBV25-1 | . | CASSHAVTYEQYF
13 | TRBJ2-5 | TRBV30 | . | CAWSVLPQETQYF
14 | TRBJ1-1 | TRBV19 | . | CASSMGETLTEAFF
15 | TRBJ1-2 | TRBV5-8 | TRBD1 | CASSLDRARGYGYTF
16 | TRBJ2-1 | TRBV19 | TRBD2 | CASSITSGESYNEQFF
15 | TRBJ2-2 | TRBV9 | TRBD1 | CASSSRTGKIGELFF
12 | TRBJ2-1 | TRBV7-2 | . | CASGSRGREQFF
13 | TRBJ1-6 | TRBV11-2 | . | CASSPRVSSPLHF
15 | TRBJ1-4 | TRBV7-2 | TRBD1 | CASSLTGDGREKLFF
13 | TRBJ1-6 | TRBV5-6 | TRBD1 | CASSSTGESPLHF
15 | TRBJ2-7 | TRBV5-1 | TRBD2 | CASSLGPGGDYEQYF